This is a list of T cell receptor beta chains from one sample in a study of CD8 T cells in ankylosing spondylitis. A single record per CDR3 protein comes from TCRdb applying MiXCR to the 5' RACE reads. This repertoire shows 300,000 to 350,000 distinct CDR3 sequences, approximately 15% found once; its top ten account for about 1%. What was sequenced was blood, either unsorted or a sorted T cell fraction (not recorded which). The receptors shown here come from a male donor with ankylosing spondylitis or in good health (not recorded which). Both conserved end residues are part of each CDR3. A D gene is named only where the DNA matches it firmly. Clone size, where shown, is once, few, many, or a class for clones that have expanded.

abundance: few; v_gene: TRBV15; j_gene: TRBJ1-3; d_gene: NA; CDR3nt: TGTGCCACCAGCAGAGACAGGGCTGGAAACACCATATATTTT; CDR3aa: CATSRDRAGNTIYF
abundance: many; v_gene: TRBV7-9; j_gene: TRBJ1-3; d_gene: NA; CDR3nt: TGTGCCAGCAGCTTAATGGGGTCCTCTGGAAACACCATATATTTT; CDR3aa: CASSLMGSSGNTIYF
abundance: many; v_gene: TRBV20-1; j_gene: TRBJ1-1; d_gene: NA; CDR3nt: TGCAGTGCTAGTGGGGCTGTGAACACTGAAGCTTTCTTT; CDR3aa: CSASGAVNTEAFF
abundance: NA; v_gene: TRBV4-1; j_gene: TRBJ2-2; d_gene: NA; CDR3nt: TGCGCCAGCAGCCCGAGGGGACAAACCGGGGAGCTGTTTTTT; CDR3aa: CASSPRGQTGELFF
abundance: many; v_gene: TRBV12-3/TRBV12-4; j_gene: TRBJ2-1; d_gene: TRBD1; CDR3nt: TGTGCCAGCAGTTTAGGGGGACAGGGGGCTGAGCAGTTCTTC; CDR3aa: CASSLGGQGAEQFF
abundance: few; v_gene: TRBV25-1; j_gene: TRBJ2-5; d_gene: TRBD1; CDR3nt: TGTGCCAGCAGTACACCGGGACAGGGGAAAGAGACCCAGTACTTC; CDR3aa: CASSTPGQGKETQYF
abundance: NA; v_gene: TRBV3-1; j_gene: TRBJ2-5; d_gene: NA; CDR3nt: TGTGCCAGCAGCCAAGACCTTCCGGGGTCCCAAGAGACCCAGTACTTC; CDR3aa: CASSQDLPGSQETQYF
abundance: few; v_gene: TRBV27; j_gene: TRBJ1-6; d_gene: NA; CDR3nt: TGTGCCAGCAGCCCTGGGGCGGACCGTAGATCACCCCTCCACTTT; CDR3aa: CASSPGADRRSPLHF
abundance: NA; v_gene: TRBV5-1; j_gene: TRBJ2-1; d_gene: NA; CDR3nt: TGCGCCAGCAGCTTGATAGCGAAGGGGGCCTACAATGAGCAGTTCTTC; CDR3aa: CASSLIAKGAYNEQFF
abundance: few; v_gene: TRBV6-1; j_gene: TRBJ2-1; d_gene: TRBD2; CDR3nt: TGTGCCAGCAACGGCTTACTTGGGACTAGCGGGGGTTACAATGAGCAGTTCTTC; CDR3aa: CASNGLLGTSGGYNEQFF